This record covers a single TCR beta chain. Antigen unknown. These data originate in a study of response to subunit inactivated influenza vaccine. Whole-study findings and limits: Each seasonal influenza vaccination recruits few new T cells, the authors suggested.

One entry per CDR3 protein, called by TCRdb with MiXCR from the RT-PCR reads. The table lists 450,000 to 600,000 distinct CDR3 sequences, 16% of them singletons, with 2.5% to 3.5% in the top ten. The CDR3 length is 14 residues. Germline V lookup: CDR1 MNHEY, CDR2 SVGAGI. Trimming stripped 2 bases from V and 5 bases from J, with 9 bases between. The source was CD4+ T cells sorted from PBMCs, collected around 25 months after vaccination. The genes are TRBV6-5 and TRBJ2-2; no definite D call. The clonotype originates from a man aged 45 to 70 who received an inactivated influenza vaccine. CDR3 residues: CASSYRVQTGELFF. The CDR3 coding sequence is TGTGCCAGCAGTTACCGGGTCCAAACCGGGGAGCTGTTTTTT.